The 16 T cell receptor beta chains below were found in one sample sequenced in a study of blood T cell repertoires in COVID-19. This table comes from immunoSEQ multiplex PCR, and its TCRdb copy is limited to in-frame clones, with some not included. The sample holds some 530,000 clones, 80% to 90% seen once. Sequenced material: peripheral blood. The receptors shown here come from a human donor in a cohort sampled during active COVID-19.

The gene calls are TRBV2 and TRBJ1-5, with a possible D match to TRBD1 (5 bases). Germline V gene data show CDR1 as SNHLY and CDR2 as FYNNEI. Trimming removed 3 bases at V and 6 bases at J, with 9 bases between. The CDR3 consists of 13 residues. This chain's CDR3 is CASSDGAGQPQHF. The CDR3 nucleotides are TGTGCCAGCAGTGATGGGGCTGGTCAGCCCCAGCATTTT.

This rearrangement joins TRBV5-6 to TRBJ1-1; unclear D gene. The CDR3 has 17 residues. Germline lookup yields CDR1 SGHDT and CDR2 YYEEEE. Trimming took 0 bases from V and 0 from J, leaving 15 bases between them. The CDR3 nucleotides read TGTGCCAGCAGCTTGGACAGCTTATTGATCATGAACACTGAAGCTTTCTTT. This gives the protein CASSLDSLLIMNTEAFF.

The V and J genes are TRBV7-9 and TRBJ1-2; D might be TRBD1 (5 bases). CDR1 is SEHNR, CDR2 FQNEAQ, per germline (reference sequence). Trimming took 5 bases from V and 8 from J, leaving 12 bases between them. The CDR3 loop spans 12 amino acids. The CDR3 sequence is CASSRGTRGYTF. The CDR3 coding sequence is TGTGCCAGCAGCCGCGGGACGAGAGGCTACACCTTC. Using reference TRBV7-9 and TRBJ1-2 for the parts outside the CDR3, the full variable domain is DTGVSQNPRHKITKRGQNVTFRCDPISEHNRLYWYRQTLGQGPEFLTYFQNEAQLEKSRLLSDRFSAERPKGSFSTLEIQRTEQGDSAMYLCASSRGTRGYTFGSGTRLTVV.

V gene TRBV7-2 combines with J gene TRBJ1-1; TRBD1 might be the D (5 bases). Per the germline V gene, CDR1 is SGHTA and CDR2 is FQGNSA. CDR3 size: 16 residues. With 5 bases removed from V and 6 bases from J, the gap between germline ends came to 22 bases. Here the CDR3 DNA reads TGTGCCAGCAGCCTAACGGGGGTGGTGGCGGGCGCTGAAGCTTTCTTT. Encoded protein: CASSLTGVVAGAEAFF.

This chain uses TRBV5-1 with TRBJ1-1, with 8 nucleotides matching TRBD1. Germline CDR1 and CDR2: SGHRS and YFSETQ. The trim removed 0 bases at V and 2 bases at J, leaving 3 bases unmatched. The length of the CDR3 is 15 residues. In nucleotides, the CDR3 is TGCGCCAGCAGCTTGGCAGGGGGCTACAACACTGAAGCTTTCTTT. It yields the protein CASSLAGGYNTEAFF. Full variable domain (outside the CDR3, taken from reference TRBV5-1 and TRBJ1-1): KAGVTQTPRYLIKTRGQQVTLSCSPISGHRSVSWYQQTPGQGLQFLFEYFSETQRNKGNFPGRFSGRQFSNSRSEMNVSTLELGDSALYLCASSLAGGYNTEAFFGQGTRLTVV.

The chain couples TRBV6-6 to TRBJ2-5; a possible D gene is TRBD2 (6 bases). V shed 4 bases and J shed 4 bases, with 16 bases lying between them. Germline V lookup: CDR1 MNHNY, CDR2 SVGAGI (reference sequence). The length of the CDR3 is 15 residues. The CDR3 nucleotides are TGTGCCAGCAGTTTTTCTAGCGAGGGGACAGAGACCCAGTACTTC. As protein: CASSFSSEGTETQYF.

This chain connects TRBV6-1 to TRBJ2-2, with 11 bases matching TRBD2. Germline lookup yields CDR1 MNHNS and CDR2 SASEGT. V was clipped by 4 bases and J by 4 bases; unmatched bases: 5. The CDR3 sequence is 16 residues long. The CDR3 loop reads CASSARLAGSTGELFF. The CDR3 coding sequence is TGTGCCAGCAGTGCCAGACTAGCGGGATCCACCGGGGAGCTGTTTTTT.

The chain is built from TRBV3-1 (or the pseudogene TRBV3-2) and TRBJ1-2; unclear D gene. The ends were cut back, 2 bases at V and 11 bases at J, with 12 bases in the middle. The CDR3 is 12 amino acids. In germline, CDR1 is LGHDT, CDR2 YNNKEL (reference sequence). CDR3 bases: TGTGCCAGCAGCCAATTCGATTGTCAGTACACCTTC. It is translated as CASSQFDCQYTF.

The chain joins TRBV30 to TRBJ1-6, with D perhaps matching TRBD1 (6 bases). The CDR3 runs 15 residues. Germline CDR1 reads GTSNPN; CDR2 reads SVGIG (reference sequence). Trimming took off 0 bases at V and 7 bases at J, with 13 bases between the two ends. The CDR3 spells CAWSVLRQGNSPLHF. CDR3 in DNA: TGTGCCTGGAGTGTTTTGAGGCAGGGGAATTCACCCCTCCACTTT.

This sequence joins TRBV19 and TRBJ2-1, with 11 bases fitting TRBD1. Germline V gives CDR1 LNHDA, CDR2 SQIVND (reference sequence). Germline trimming cut 2 bases from V and 6 bases from J; bases unmatched to any gene: 3. The CDR3 consists of 15 residues. The CDR3 bases are TGTGCCAGTAGTATAAGGGACAGGGGGAGCAATGAGCAGTTCTTC. The encoded protein is CASSIRDRGSNEQFF.

This chain uses TRBV29-1 with TRBJ2-2; tentative D call: TRBD1 (5 bases). This CDR3 has 12 amino acids. Per germline, CDR1 SQVTM and CDR2 ANQGSEA. The germline V and J ends were trimmed by 8 bases and 1 base, with 8 bases remaining between them. CDR3 sequence (DNA): TGCAGCACGACAGAGAACACCGGGGAGCTGTTTTTT. Translation gives CSTTENTGELFF.

The chain recombines TRBV28 with TRBJ2-7; D is unclear. Germline values: CDR1 MDHEN, CDR2 SYDVKM. This CDR3 has 14 amino acids. Trimming took off 7 bases at V and 0 bases at J, with 13 bases between the two ends. The DNA of the CDR3 is TGTGCCAGCACCGAACGCTACCACTCCTACGAGCAGTACTTC. Translated, it gives CASTERYHSYEQYF.

J is TRBJ1-1 and V is TRBV29-1, with 7 positions matching TRBD1. Germline lookup yields CDR1 SQVTM and CDR2 ANQGSEA. V was pared by 7 bases and J by 7 bases, with 9 bases of the junction left unmatched. The CDR3 extends over 12 amino acids. In DNA form, the CDR3 reads TGCAGCGCTCAGCAGGGGGGATTTGAAGCTTTCTTT. Translating gives CSAQQGGFEAFF.

This clone was seen just once. The V and J genes are TRBV27 and TRBJ1-5; D might be TRBD1 (5 bases). Germline V gives CDR1 MNHEY, CDR2 SMNVEV (reference sequence). The CDR3 is made up of 12 amino acids. Trimming shortened V by 4 bases and J by 4 bases, and 5 bases separated the two germline ends. This CDR3 is CASSYRNQPQHF. The CDR3 DNA reads as TGTGCCAGCAGTTACAGGAATCAGCCCCAGCATTTT.

The chain combines TRBV28 with TRBJ1-3; D uncertain. The V gene lost 5 bases and the J gene lost 0 bases, with 8 bases spanning the gap. This CDR3 has 14 amino acids. Germline V gene sequence: CDR1 MDHEN, CDR2 SYDVKM. The CDR3 protein is CASSLRDSGNTIYF. The DNA for the CDR3 is TGTGCCAGCAGTCTACGGGACTCTGGAAACACCATATATTTT.

CDR3 sequence: CASSQGSRTGFREQYF. CDR3 sequence (DNA): TGTGCCAGCAGCCAAGGTTCTAGGACAGGTTTTCGCGAGCAGTACTTC. The V and J genes are TRBV3-1 (or the pseudogene TRBV3-2) and TRBJ2-7; the match to TRBD1 covers 7 bases. The CDR3 totals 16 residues. Germline CDR1 reads LGHDT; CDR2 reads YNNKEL (reference sequence). Trimming at V came to 1 base and at J to 6 bases, leaving 12 bases not matched to a gene.